This TCR beta chain was observed in a study of TIL therapy for anti-PD-1-resistant metastatic lung cancer. Study summary: Tumors carried a median 1.5 non-synonymous mutations per megabase.

CDR1 and CDR2 from the germline V gene are MNHNS and SASEGT. This CDR3 is 14 amino acids long. Trimming cost V 6 bases and J 2 bases; bases outside gene matches: 5. Time point indicated: pre-treatment sample, taken before nivolumab and TIL therapy. The tumor samples were excised metastases, mostly pleural nodules or supraclavicular lymph nodes. Sequencing used immunoSEQ v3. Only in-frame clones appear in the TCRdb table, and some are missing; sequencing was by immunoSEQ multiplex PCR. The sample holds 9,000 to 9,500 clones; approximately 80% are singletons and the top ten take about an eighth. The specimen comprised tumor tissue, sampled at baseline. The chain links TRBV6-1 to TRBJ2-5; the match to TRBD1 covers 8 bases. The sequence was collected from a person aged 25 to 85 with non-small cell lung cancer. CDR3 bases: TGTGCCAGCAGATTGTGGGACAGGCAAGAGACCCAGTACTTC. Translation gives CASRLWDRQETQYF.